A single sample is the source of the 8 T cell receptor beta chains below, sequenced in a study of T cell changes during pregnancy in multiple sclerosis. Profiled with immunoSEQ multiplex PCR; TCRdb holds only in-frame clones, not every one. The table lists about 40,000 clones, 75% to 90% of them singletons. Sequencing used peripheral blood, obtained in the first trimester of pregnancy. The receptors were sampled from a female donor in good health, enrolled as a control in a pregnancy study.

Regarding this clone: One junction end disagrees with the germline gene, perhaps due to a read error. The rearrangement uses TRBV7-9 and TRBJ2-1, with 9 positions matching TRBD2. The V gene's germline CDR1 is SEHNR and CDR2 FQNEAQ (reference sequence). CDR3 length: 14 amino acids. The CDR3 loop reads CASSLPREGPKEVF. As DNA, the CDR3 is TGTGCCAGCAGCTTACCGCGGGAGGGACCCAAGGAAGTCTTC.

The chain recombines TRBV7-8 with TRBJ1-2, with a weak D call TRBD1 (6 bases). The germline gives CDR1 SGHVS, CDR2 FQNEAQ. The CDR3 has 14 residues. Trimming pared 4 bases from V and 3 bases from J, leaving 12 bases between. CDR3 sequence: CASSSGTLDYGYTF. CDR3 nucleotides: TGTGCCAGCAGCTCCGGGACATTAGACTATGGCTACACCTTC.

This rearrangement joins TRBV21-1 to TRBJ1-5. TRBV21-1 is annotated as a pseudogene. CDR3 length: 19 amino acids. This CDR3 is CASSKGPFGRYLSNQPQHF. CDR3 bases: TGTGCCAGCAGCAAAGGACCCTTCGGGAGGTACCTTAGCAATCAGCCCCAGCATTTT.

The CDR3 nucleotides are TGCGCCAGCAGCCCGGAAGGGACAAGGATCTACGAGCAGTACTTC. It yields the protein CASSPEGTRIYEQYF. The chain joins TRBV5-1 to TRBJ2-7, with D tentatively TRBD1 (6 bases). Trimming removed 4 bases from V and 3 bases from J, with 17 bases in between. The CDR3 runs 15 residues. Per germline, CDR1 SGHRS and CDR2 YFSETQ.

This chain connects TRBV20-1 to TRBJ2-3; a possible D gene is TRBD2 (6 bases). The V and J ends lost 6 bases and 5 bases respectively, with 9 bases between them. CDR3 length: 11 amino acids. CDR1 and CDR2 (germline): DFQATT, SNEGSKA (reference sequence). The CDR3 region is CSAEGLDTQYF. CDR3 in DNA: TGCAGTGCCGAGGGACTAGATACGCAGTATTTT.

The gene calls are TRBV18 and TRBJ1-5; D unresolved. Germline loops: CDR1 KGHSH, CDR2 LQKENI. The CDR3 totals 20 residues. The V end was cut by 5 bases, the J end by 1 base, with 27 bases between. CDR3 sequence reads: CASSAAHPNTEKGSNQPQHF. CDR3 DNA sequence: TGTGCCAGCTCAGCAGCTCACCCCAATACAGAAAAAGGCAGCAATCAGCCCCAGCATTTT.

The chain couples TRBV10-3 to TRBJ1-5; D gene unclear. CDR1 and CDR2 from the germline V gene are ENHRY and SYGVKD. With 6 bases removed from V and 7 bases from J, the gap between germline ends came to 13 bases. The length of the CDR3 is 13 residues. The CDR3 DNA sequence: TGTGCCATCAGAGACAACCCCCAACAGCCCCAGCATTTT. This sequence encodes CAIRDNPQQPQHF.

This rearrangement joins TRBV19 to TRBJ2-1; TRBD1 aligns across 7 bases. This CDR3 has 15 amino acids. The J segment lost 5 bases and the V segment lost 8 bases, leaving 12 bases of the junction unmatched. Germline lookup yields CDR1 LNHDA and CDR2 SQIVND (reference sequence). The CDR3 DNA reads as TGTGCCAGTCACCCGGTGACAGGGACCCACAATGAGCAGTTCTTC. Residues: CASHPVTGTHNEQFF.